These T cell receptor beta chains were read from a single sample in a study of T cells after yellow fever vaccination. TCRdb analysed the 5' RACE reads with MiXCR anew, one entry per CDR3 protein. The sample consists of approximately 510,000 distinct CDR3 sequences, around a fifth of them appearing once. The sequencing used PBMCs, collected less than 25 days after the first yellow fever vaccination. The receptors were gathered from a man aged 18 to 35 who received the YFV17D yellow fever vaccine. CDR3s include the opening cysteine and the closing phenylalanine or tryptophan. D genes are given only for firm matches. The size entry is marked missing in some rows and otherwise reads once, few, many or a size class.

v_gene: TRBV7-9
abundance: few
j_gene: TRBJ2-7
d_gene: .
CDR3nt: TGTGCCAGCAGGCGGGCAGGGGCCCTATTAAGCGAGCAGTACTTC
CDR3aa: CASRRAGALLSEQYF

v_gene: TRBV4-2
abundance: .
j_gene: TRBJ2-1
d_gene: .
CDR3nt: TGTGCCAGCAGCCAAGATGGGTCTGGGGGAAGCTCCTACAATGAGCAGTTCTTC
CDR3aa: CASSQDGSGGSSYNEQFF

v_gene: TRBV20-1
abundance: few
j_gene: TRBJ1-2
d_gene: TRBD1
CDR3nt: TGCAGTGCTCTACAGGGGGAGGGAGGCTACACCTTC
CDR3aa: CSALQGEGGYTF

v_gene: TRBV7-8
abundance: few
j_gene: TRBJ2-1
d_gene: TRBD2
CDR3nt: TGTGCCAGCAGCCCAGCCCGGCTAGCGGGGAGAAATGAGCAGTTCTTC
CDR3aa: CASSPARLAGRNEQFF

v_gene: TRBV7-9
abundance: .
j_gene: TRBJ1-2
d_gene: .
CDR3nt: TGTGCCAGCAGCTCCAGGGGTATAGATCACGGCTACACCTTC
CDR3aa: CASSSRGIDHGYTF

v_gene: TRBV27
abundance: few
j_gene: TRBJ1-1
d_gene: .
CDR3nt: TGTGCCAGCCGGCCCGGCGGGAACACTGAAGCTTTCTTT
CDR3aa: CASRPGGNTEAFF

v_gene: TRBV4-2
abundance: .
j_gene: TRBJ2-1
d_gene: .
CDR3nt: TGTGCCAGCAGCCAAGATTGGGGCGGGGAAGCTGAGCAGTTCTTC
CDR3aa: CASSQDWGGEAEQFF

v_gene: TRBV5-1
abundance: .
j_gene: TRBJ1-4
d_gene: .
CDR3nt: TGCGCCAGCAGCGGGGGAACCGGGACGTGGGAAAAACTGTTTTTT
CDR3aa: CASSGGTGTWEKLFF

v_gene: TRBV5-5
abundance: many
j_gene: TRBJ2-3
d_gene: .
CDR3nt: TGTGCCAGCAGCTTGGGGCTGGAGACAGATACGCAGTATTTT
CDR3aa: CASSLGLETDTQYF

v_gene: TRBV12-3/TRBV12-4
abundance: .
j_gene: TRBJ2-7
d_gene: .
CDR3nt: TGTGCCAGCAGTTCCTTACTTAGGGCCTACGAGCAGTACTTC
CDR3aa: CASSSLLRAYEQYF

v_gene: TRBV25-1
abundance: medium-sized
j_gene: TRBJ2-1
d_gene: .
CDR3nt: TGTGCCAGCAGTCAGTCCGACTTCTACAATGAGCAGTTCTTC
CDR3aa: CASSQSDFYNEQFF

v_gene: TRBV20-1
abundance: .
j_gene: TRBJ2-2
d_gene: .
CDR3nt: TGCAGTGCTAGTTACGGGGCGGAGGGGGAGCTGTTTTTT
CDR3aa: CSASYGAEGELFF

v_gene: TRBV12-3/TRBV12-4
abundance: .
j_gene: TRBJ1-1
d_gene: .
CDR3nt: TGTGCCAGCAGTTTAATTAAGGGCTCAGGGGCTTTCTTT
CDR3aa: CASSLIKGSGAFF

v_gene: TRBV29-1
abundance: few
j_gene: TRBJ2-7
d_gene: .
CDR3nt: TGCAGCGTTCACGGATCCTACGAGCAGTACTTC
CDR3aa: CSVHGSYEQYF

v_gene: TRBV7-8
abundance: .
j_gene: TRBJ2-1
d_gene: .
CDR3nt: TGTGCCAGCAGCTTAGGGTCCGGGGCTCGGCAGTTCTTC
CDR3aa: CASSLGSGARQFF

v_gene: TRBV5-1
abundance: few
j_gene: TRBJ2-5
d_gene: .
CDR3nt: TGCGCCAGCAGCCTTACCTTCGGGCCCGGGGAGACCCAGTACTTC
CDR3aa: CASSLTFGPGETQYF

v_gene: TRBV9
abundance: .
j_gene: TRBJ1-3
d_gene: .
CDR3nt: TGTGCCAGCAGCCCTCCCTCGGGGCTAGCCACCATATATTTT
CDR3aa: CASSPPSGLATIYF

v_gene: TRBV7-9
abundance: .
j_gene: TRBJ2-3
d_gene: .
CDR3nt: TGTGCCAGCAGCCCCCCCAGCGCAGGAGGGGGAGATACGCAGTATTTT
CDR3aa: CASSPPSAGGGDTQYF

v_gene: TRBV5-1
abundance: .
j_gene: TRBJ2-5
d_gene: TRBD1
CDR3nt: TGCGCCAGCAGCTTGTCCCCGGGACAGGGAGAGACCCAGTACTTC
CDR3aa: CASSLSPGQGETQYF

v_gene: TRBV19
abundance: .
j_gene: TRBJ2-7
d_gene: TRBD1
CDR3nt: TGTGCCAGTAGTATCGCCGGGACAGGGGGCTACGAGCAGTACTTC
CDR3aa: CASSIAGTGGYEQYF

v_gene: TRBV5-6
abundance: few
j_gene: TRBJ1-1
d_gene: TRBD1
CDR3nt: TGTGCCAGCAGCTCCGGGACAGGGGTCACTGAAGCTTTCTTT
CDR3aa: CASSSGTGVTEAFF

v_gene: TRBV18
abundance: .
j_gene: TRBJ1-4
d_gene: .
CDR3nt: TGTGCCAGCTCCCTGACTGAGGGGAATGAAAAACTGTTTTTT
CDR3aa: CASSLTEGNEKLFF

v_gene: TRBV7-2
abundance: .
j_gene: TRBJ1-2
d_gene: .
CDR3nt: TGTGCCAGCAGCTTAAAACAACATGGCTACACCTTC
CDR3aa: CASSLKQHGYTF

v_gene: TRBV19
abundance: .
j_gene: TRBJ2-3
d_gene: .
CDR3nt: TGTGCCAGTAGTATAGTCGGGGGTGAAGATACGCAGTATTTT
CDR3aa: CASSIVGGEDTQYF

v_gene: TRBV27
abundance: .
j_gene: TRBJ1-5
d_gene: .
CDR3nt: TGTGCCACGGGACGGGTCGGGGGCGATCAGCCCCAGCATTTT
CDR3aa: CATGRVGGDQPQHF

v_gene: TRBV7-8
abundance: many
j_gene: TRBJ2-3
d_gene: TRBD2
CDR3nt: TGTGCCAGCAGCCATCAGCGGGGGGGGAGGGAGACGCAGTATTTT
CDR3aa: CASSHQRGGRETQYF

v_gene: TRBV4-1
abundance: many
j_gene: TRBJ2-7
d_gene: .
CDR3nt: TGCGCCAGCAGCCAAGACAGGGAGCCCTACGAGCAGTACTTC
CDR3aa: CASSQDREPYEQYF

v_gene: TRBV4-3
abundance: .
j_gene: TRBJ2-3
d_gene: .
CDR3nt: TGCGCCAGCAGCCTAGACAGCCAAGCAGATACGCAGTATTTT
CDR3aa: CASSLDSQADTQYF

v_gene: TRBV7-2
abundance: few
j_gene: TRBJ2-3
d_gene: .
CDR3nt: TGTGCCAGCAGCTTATTAGGCAGTGCCGGCACAGATACGCAGTATTTT
CDR3aa: CASSLLGSAGTDTQYF

v_gene: TRBV5-4
abundance: .
j_gene: TRBJ1-6
d_gene: .
CDR3nt: TGTGCCAGCAGCTTGGTGGATAATTCACCCCTCCACTTT
CDR3aa: CASSLVDNSPLHF

v_gene: TRBV5-1
abundance: .
j_gene: TRBJ2-5
d_gene: TRBD1
CDR3nt: TGCGCCAGCAGCCCGGGACAGGGGGTTGAAGAGACCCAGTACTTC
CDR3aa: CASSPGQGVEETQYF

v_gene: TRBV20-1
abundance: many
j_gene: TRBJ2-1
d_gene: TRBD1
CDR3nt: TGCAGTGCTAGAGATTTGACAGGGTACTACAATGAGCAGTTCTTC
CDR3aa: CSARDLTGYYNEQFF

v_gene: TRBV12-3/TRBV12-4
abundance: .
j_gene: TRBJ1-2
d_gene: TRBD1
CDR3nt: TGTGCCAGCAGAAAGGGACAGGAAGGTGGCTACACCTTC
CDR3aa: CASRKGQEGGYTF

v_gene: TRBV12-3/TRBV12-4
abundance: .
j_gene: TRBJ1-1
d_gene: .
CDR3nt: TGTGCCAGCAGTTTATCGGGGGAGAACACTGAAGCTTTCTTT
CDR3aa: CASSLSGENTEAFF

v_gene: TRBV7-2
abundance: few
j_gene: TRBJ2-5
d_gene: TRBD2
CDR3nt: TGTGCCAGCAGCTCCTCTCTAGCGGGGGGGCCGCGGACCCAGTACTTC
CDR3aa: CASSSSLAGGPRTQYF

v_gene: TRBV7-9
abundance: .
j_gene: TRBJ1-2
d_gene: .
CDR3nt: TGTGCCAGCAGCTCAAGACGTGACGACTATGGCTACACCTTC
CDR3aa: CASSSRRDDYGYTF

v_gene: TRBV27
abundance: .
j_gene: TRBJ1-1
d_gene: .
CDR3nt: TGTGCCAGCAGTTCCCTCTGGGGGGAAGCTTTCTTT
CDR3aa: CASSSLWGEAFF

v_gene: TRBV6-1
abundance: .
j_gene: TRBJ2-6
d_gene: TRBD1
CDR3nt: TGTGCCACAGCCGGACAGGGTGTGGGTCTCCTGACTTTC
CDR3aa: CATAGQGVGLLTF

v_gene: TRBV7-2
abundance: .
j_gene: TRBJ1-6
d_gene: .
CDR3nt: TGTGCCAGCAACCGGGACGGTAGTAATTCACCCCTCCACTTT
CDR3aa: CASNRDGSNSPLHF

v_gene: TRBV9
abundance: few
j_gene: TRBJ2-3
d_gene: TRBD2
CDR3nt: TGTGCCAGCAGCACAGGTACTAGCGGGGGAGATACGCAGTATTTT
CDR3aa: CASSTGTSGGDTQYF

v_gene: TRBV7-3
abundance: .
j_gene: TRBJ2-5
d_gene: .
CDR3nt: TGTGCCAGCAGCTACAGCCATCAGGGTTCCGAGACCCAGTACTTC
CDR3aa: CASSYSHQGSETQYF

v_gene: TRBV5-1
abundance: .
j_gene: TRBJ2-3
d_gene: .
CDR3nt: TGCGCCAGCAGCTTGGTGGCGGGGGCCGAGGCAGATACGCAGTATTTT
CDR3aa: CASSLVAGAEADTQYF

v_gene: TRBV20-1
abundance: few
j_gene: TRBJ1-5
d_gene: TRBD1
CDR3nt: TGCAGTGCTAGGAGATTGGTACCGGGACAGCTTCCTCAGCCCCAGCATTTT
CDR3aa: CSARRLVPGQLPQPQHF

v_gene: TRBV5-1
abundance: many
j_gene: TRBJ2-3
d_gene: .
CDR3nt: TGCGCCAGCAGCAGCCAGGGTCCAGATACGCAGTATTTT
CDR3aa: CASSSQGPDTQYF